The source of this T cell receptor (beta chain) is a study of blood T cell repertoires in COVID-19. On the study more broadly: Acute-phase and convalescent COVID-19 samples originated in the United States, Italy and Spain.

As originally analysed: Amplification of reference gene primers was used by the study to estimate nucleated cell counts. This table comes from immunoSEQ multiplex PCR, and its TCRdb copy is limited to in-frame clones, with some not included. V and J calls plus clone size are reproduced from that table; the DNA served to infer D and trimming. The table shows around 270,000 clones, with about 91% occurring only once. In germline, CDR1 is DFQATT, CDR2 SNEGSKA (reference sequence). The CDR3 spans 15 residues. Turning to this clone: Germline is not matched at one junction end, which may reflect a read error.

It was during active infection that Seattle patients were enrolled and then longitudinally followed. This sequence originates from a person between 18 and 30 years old with COVID-19, enrolled during active disease. The V and J genes are TRBV20-1 and TRBJ2-1; D perhaps matches TRBD2 (5 bases). Material for sequencing was peripheral blood. CDR3 in amino acids: CSASSDSFSYNGQFF. The CDR3 DNA sequence: TGCAGTGCTAGTAGCGACTCCTTCTCCTACAATGGGCAGTTCTTC.